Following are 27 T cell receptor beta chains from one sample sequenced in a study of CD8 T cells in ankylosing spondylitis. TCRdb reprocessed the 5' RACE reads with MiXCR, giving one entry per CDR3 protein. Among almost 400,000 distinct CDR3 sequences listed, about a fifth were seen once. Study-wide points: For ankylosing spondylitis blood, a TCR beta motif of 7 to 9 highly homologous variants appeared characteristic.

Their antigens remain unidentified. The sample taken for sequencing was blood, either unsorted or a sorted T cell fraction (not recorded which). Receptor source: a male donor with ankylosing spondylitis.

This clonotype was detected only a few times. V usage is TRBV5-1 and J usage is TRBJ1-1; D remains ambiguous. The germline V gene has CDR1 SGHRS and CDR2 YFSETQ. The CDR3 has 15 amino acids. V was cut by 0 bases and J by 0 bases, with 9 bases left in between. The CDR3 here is CASSLGVSMNTEAFF. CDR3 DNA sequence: TGCGCCAGCAGCTTGGGGGTCAGCATGAACACTGAAGCTTTCTTT.

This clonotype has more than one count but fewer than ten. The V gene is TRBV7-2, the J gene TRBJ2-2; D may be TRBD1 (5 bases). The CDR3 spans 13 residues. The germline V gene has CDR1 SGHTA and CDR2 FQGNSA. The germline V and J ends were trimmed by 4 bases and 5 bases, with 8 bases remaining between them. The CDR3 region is CASSWKGTGELFF. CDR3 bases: TGTGCCAGCAGCTGGAAGGGGACCGGGGAGCTGTTTTTT.

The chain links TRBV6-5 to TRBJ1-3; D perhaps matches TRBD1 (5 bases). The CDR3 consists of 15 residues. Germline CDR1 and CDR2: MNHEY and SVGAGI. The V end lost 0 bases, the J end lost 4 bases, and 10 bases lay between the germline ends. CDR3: CASSYSGTRGNTIYF. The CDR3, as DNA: TGTGCCAGCAGTTACTCCGGGACCCGAGGAAACACCATATATTTT.

The CDR3 nucleotides are TGCGCCAGCAGTGTCCCCCAAACAGGTTATCGAGACTACGAGCAGTACTTC. Translated: CASSVPQTGYRDYEQYF. The V gene is TRBV10-2, the J gene TRBJ2-7; D is possibly TRBD1 (5 bases). The CDR3 extends over 17 amino acids. Germline-derived CDR1 and CDR2 are WSHSY and SAAADI. Trimming took 4 bases from V and 3 from J, leaving 22 bases between them.

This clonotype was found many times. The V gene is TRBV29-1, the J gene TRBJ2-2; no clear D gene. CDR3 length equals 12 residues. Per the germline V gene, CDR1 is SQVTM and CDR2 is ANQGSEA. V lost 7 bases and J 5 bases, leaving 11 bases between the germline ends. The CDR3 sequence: CSARHSTGELFF. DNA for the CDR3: TGCAGCGCCAGACATTCAACCGGGGAGCTGTTTTTT.

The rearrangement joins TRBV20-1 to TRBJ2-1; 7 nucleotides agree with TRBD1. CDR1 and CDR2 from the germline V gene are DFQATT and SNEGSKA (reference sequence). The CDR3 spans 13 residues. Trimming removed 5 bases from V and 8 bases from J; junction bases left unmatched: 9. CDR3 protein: CSAPRQGSHEQFF. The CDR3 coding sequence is TGCAGTGCTCCCCGACAGGGCTCCCATGAGCAGTTCTTC.

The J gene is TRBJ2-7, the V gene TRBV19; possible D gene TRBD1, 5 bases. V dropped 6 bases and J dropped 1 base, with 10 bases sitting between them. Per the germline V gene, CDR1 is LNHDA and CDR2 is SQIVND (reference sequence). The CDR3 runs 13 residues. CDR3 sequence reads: CASRPDRSYEQYF. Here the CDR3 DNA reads TGTGCCAGTAGACCAGACAGATCCTACGAGCAGTACTTC.

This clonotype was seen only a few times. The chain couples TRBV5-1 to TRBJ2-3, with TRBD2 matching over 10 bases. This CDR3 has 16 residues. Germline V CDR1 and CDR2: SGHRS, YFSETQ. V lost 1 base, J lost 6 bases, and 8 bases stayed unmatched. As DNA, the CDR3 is TGCGCCAGCAGCTTGTGGCCTAGCGGGAGTTCGGATACGCAGTATTTT. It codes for CASSLWPSGSSDTQYF. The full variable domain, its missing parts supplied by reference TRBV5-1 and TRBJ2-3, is KAGVTQTPRYLIKTRGQQVTLSCSPISGHRSVSWYQQTPGQGLQFLFEYFSETQRNKGNFPGRFSGRQFSNSRSEMNVSTLELGDSALYLCASSLWPSGSSDTQYFGPGTRLTVL.

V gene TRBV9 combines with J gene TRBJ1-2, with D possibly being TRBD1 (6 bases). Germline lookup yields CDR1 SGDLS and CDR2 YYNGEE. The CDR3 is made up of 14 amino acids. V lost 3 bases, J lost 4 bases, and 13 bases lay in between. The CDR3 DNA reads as TGTGCCAGCAGCGGAGGGGGGGGCTTCTATGGCTACACCTTC. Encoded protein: CASSGGGGFYGYTF.

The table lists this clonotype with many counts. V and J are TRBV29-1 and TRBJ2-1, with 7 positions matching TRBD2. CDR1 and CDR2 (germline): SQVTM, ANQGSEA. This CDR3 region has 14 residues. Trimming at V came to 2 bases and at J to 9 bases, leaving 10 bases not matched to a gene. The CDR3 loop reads CSVELENGLGEQFF. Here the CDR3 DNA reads TGCAGCGTTGAATTAGAAAACGGACTAGGTGAGCAGTTCTTC.

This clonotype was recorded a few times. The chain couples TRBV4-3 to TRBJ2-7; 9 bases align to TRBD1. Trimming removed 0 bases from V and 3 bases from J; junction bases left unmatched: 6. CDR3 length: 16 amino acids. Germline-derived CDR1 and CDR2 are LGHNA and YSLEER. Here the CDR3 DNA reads TGCGCCAGCAGCCAAGATCCGGGACAGGGAATCTACGAGCAGTACTTC. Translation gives CASSQDPGQGIYEQYF.

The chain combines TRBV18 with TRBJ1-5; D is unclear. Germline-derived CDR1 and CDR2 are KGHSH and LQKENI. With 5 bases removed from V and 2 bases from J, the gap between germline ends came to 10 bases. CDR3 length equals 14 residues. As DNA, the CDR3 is TGTGCCAGCTCAACCGACACAGGCAATCAGCCCCAGCATTTT. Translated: CASSTDTGNQPQHF.

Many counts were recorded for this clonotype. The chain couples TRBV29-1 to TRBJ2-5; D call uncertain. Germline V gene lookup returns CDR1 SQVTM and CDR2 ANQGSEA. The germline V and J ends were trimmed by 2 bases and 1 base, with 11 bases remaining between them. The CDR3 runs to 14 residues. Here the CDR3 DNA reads TGCAGCGTTGAAAAGGCGAGAGGCCAAGAGACCCAGTACTTC. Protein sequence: CSVEKARGQETQYF.

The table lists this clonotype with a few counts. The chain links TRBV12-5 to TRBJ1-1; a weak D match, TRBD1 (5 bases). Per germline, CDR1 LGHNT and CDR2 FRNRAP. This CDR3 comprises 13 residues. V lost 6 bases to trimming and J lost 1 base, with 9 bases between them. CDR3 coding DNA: TGTGCTAGTGGACCCGGGGCGAACACTGAAGCTTTCTTT. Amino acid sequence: CASGPGANTEAFF.

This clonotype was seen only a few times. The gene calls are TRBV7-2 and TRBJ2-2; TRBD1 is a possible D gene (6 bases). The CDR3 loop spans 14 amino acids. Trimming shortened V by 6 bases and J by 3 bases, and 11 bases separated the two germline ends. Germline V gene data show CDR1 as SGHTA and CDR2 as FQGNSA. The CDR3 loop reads CASRQNRDTGELFF. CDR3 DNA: TGTGCCAGCAGGCAGAACAGGGACACCGGGGAGCTGTTTTTT.

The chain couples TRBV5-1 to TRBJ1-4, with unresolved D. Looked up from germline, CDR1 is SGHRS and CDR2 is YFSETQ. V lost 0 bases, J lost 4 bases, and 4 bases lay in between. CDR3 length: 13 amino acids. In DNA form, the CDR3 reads TGCGCCAGCAGCTTGGGTATTAATGAAAAACTGTTTTTT. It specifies CASSLGINEKLFF.

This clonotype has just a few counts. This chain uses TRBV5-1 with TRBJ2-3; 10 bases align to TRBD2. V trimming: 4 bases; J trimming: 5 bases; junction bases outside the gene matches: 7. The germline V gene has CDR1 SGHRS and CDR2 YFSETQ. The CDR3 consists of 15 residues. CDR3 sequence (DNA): TGCGCCAGCAGCCTTGAGCGGGAGGGCCGAGATACGCAGTATTTT. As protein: CASSLEREGRDTQYF. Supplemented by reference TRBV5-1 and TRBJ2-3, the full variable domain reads KAGVTQTPRYLIKTRGQQVTLSCSPISGHRSVSWYQQTPGQGLQFLFEYFSETQRNKGNFPGRFSGRQFSNSRSEMNVSTLELGDSALYLCASSLEREGRDTQYFGPGTRLTVL.

CDR3 in DNA: TGTGCCATCAGTGAGGCGTTTCGGCCGGTCGGGGAGCTGTTTTTT. Translation: CAISEAFRPVGELFF. This chain joins TRBV10-3 and TRBJ2-2; D uncertain. The germline V gene encodes CDR1 ENHRY and CDR2 SYGVKD. Trimming removed 2 bases from V and 7 bases from J, with 14 bases in between. There are 15 residues in the CDR3.

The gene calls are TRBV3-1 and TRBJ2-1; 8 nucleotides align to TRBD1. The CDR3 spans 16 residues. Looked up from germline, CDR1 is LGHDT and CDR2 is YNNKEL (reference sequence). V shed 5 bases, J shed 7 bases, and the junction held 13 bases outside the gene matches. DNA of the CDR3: TGTGCCAGCAGCTTCAACCAGGGGGCTGTGGGTAATGAGCAGTTCTTC. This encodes CASSFNQGAVGNEQFF.

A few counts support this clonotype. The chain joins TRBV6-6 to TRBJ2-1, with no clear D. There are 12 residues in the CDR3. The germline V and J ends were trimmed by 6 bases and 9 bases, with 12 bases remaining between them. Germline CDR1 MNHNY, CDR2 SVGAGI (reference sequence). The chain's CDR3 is CASSSEVGEQFF. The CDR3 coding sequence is TGTGCCAGCAGCTCGGAAGTGGGTGAGCAGTTCTTC.

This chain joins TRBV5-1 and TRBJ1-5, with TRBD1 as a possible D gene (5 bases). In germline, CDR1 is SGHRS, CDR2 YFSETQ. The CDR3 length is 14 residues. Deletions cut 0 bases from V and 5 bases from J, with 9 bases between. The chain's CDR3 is CASSLGGIHQPQHF. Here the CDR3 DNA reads TGCGCCAGCAGCTTGGGGGGGATCCATCAGCCCCAGCATTTT.

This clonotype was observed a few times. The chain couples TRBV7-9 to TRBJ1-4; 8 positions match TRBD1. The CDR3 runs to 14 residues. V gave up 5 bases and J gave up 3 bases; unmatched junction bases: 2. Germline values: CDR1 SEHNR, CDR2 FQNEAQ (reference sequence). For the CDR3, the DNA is TGTGCCAGCAGCAAGGACAGGGCTAATGAAAAACTGTTTTTT. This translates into CASSKDRANEKLFF.

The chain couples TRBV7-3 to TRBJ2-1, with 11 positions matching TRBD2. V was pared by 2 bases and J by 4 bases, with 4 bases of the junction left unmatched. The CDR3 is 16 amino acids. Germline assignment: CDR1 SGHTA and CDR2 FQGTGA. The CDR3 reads CASSLQGLAAYNEQFF. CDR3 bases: TGTGCCAGCAGCTTACAGGGACTAGCGGCATACAATGAGCAGTTCTTC.

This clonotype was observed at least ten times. CDR3 DNA: TGCAGCGGTTACAGGGTCGGCAATGAGCAGTTCTTC. Translation gives CSGYRVGNEQFF. The chain couples TRBV29-1 to TRBJ2-1, with a weak D call TRBD1 (6 bases). The germline gives CDR1 SQVTM, CDR2 ANQGSEA. The CDR3 is made up of 12 amino acids. With 7 bases removed from V and 6 bases from J, the gap between germline ends came to 13 bases.

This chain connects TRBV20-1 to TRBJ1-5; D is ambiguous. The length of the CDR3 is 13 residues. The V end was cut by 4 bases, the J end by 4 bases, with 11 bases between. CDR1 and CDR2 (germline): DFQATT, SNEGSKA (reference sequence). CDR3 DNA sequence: TGCAGTGCTACCGGACGGCAGAATCAGCCCCAGCATTTT. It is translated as CSATGRQNQPQHF.

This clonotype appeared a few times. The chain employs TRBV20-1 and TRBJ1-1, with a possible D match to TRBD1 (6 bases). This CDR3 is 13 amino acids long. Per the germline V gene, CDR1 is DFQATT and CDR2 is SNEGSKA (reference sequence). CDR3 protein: CRAYGGLGTEAFF. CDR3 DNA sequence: TGCAGGGCCTACGGGGGGCTCGGCACTGAAGCTTTCTTT.

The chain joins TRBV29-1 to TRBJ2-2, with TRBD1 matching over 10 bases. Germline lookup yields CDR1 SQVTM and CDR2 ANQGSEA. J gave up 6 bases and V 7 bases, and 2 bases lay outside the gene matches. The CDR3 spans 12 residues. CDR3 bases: TGCAGCGCCGGACAGGGGGCCGGGGAGCTGTTTTTT. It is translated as CSAGQGAGELFF.